These T cell receptor beta chains were read from a single sample in a study of cytotoxic CD8 clonotypes in ibrutinib-treated CLL. The repertoire was sequenced with immunoSEQ multiplex PCR; TCRdb's copy has only in-frame clones and lacks some. The table lists some 140,000 clones, approximately 90% of them singletons, with approximately 11% in the top ten. This sample comprised PBMCs, obtained after 12 months of ibrutinib treatment. These receptors all stem from a human donor with chronic lymphocytic leukemia. CDR3s include the opening cysteine and the closing phenylalanine or tryptophan. D genes are given only for firm matches. Some rows have no size entry. The others give once, few or many, or a class for an expanded clone.

D gene: NA; J gene: TRBJ2-1; V gene: TRBV2; clone size: NA; CDR3 length: 13; CDR3 protein: CASREGPKGEQFF; CDR3 DNA: TGTGCCAGCAGGGAGGGCCCTAAGGGTGAGCAGTTCTTC
D gene: TRBD1; J gene: TRBJ1-2; V gene: TRBV7-9; clone size: NA; CDR3 length: 15; CDR3 protein: CASSLGSTGDYGYTF; CDR3 DNA: TGTGCCAGCAGCTTAGGGTCCACAGGGGACTATGGCTACACCTTC
D gene: NA; J gene: TRBJ2-7; V gene: TRBV27; clone size: few; CDR3 length: 11; CDR3 protein: CASRRGYEQYF; CDR3 DNA: TGTGCCAGCAGACGGGGCTACGAGCAGTACTTC
D gene: TRBD2; J gene: TRBJ2-3; V gene: TRBV6-4; clone size: NA; CDR3 length: 14; CDR3 protein: CASSLGGGTDTQYF; CDR3 DNA: TGTGCCAGCAGCCTTGGGGGGGGTACAGATACGCAGTATTTT
D gene: NA; J gene: TRBJ1-2; V gene: TRBV7-9; clone size: NA; CDR3 length: 15; CDR3 protein: CASSLVLTEQHGYTF; CDR3 DNA: TGTGCCAGCAGCTTAGTTCTAACGGAGCAACATGGCTACACCTTC
D gene: NA; J gene: TRBJ2-7; V gene: TRBV29-1; clone size: once; CDR3 length: 12; CDR3 protein: CSARDPPYEQYF; CDR3 DNA: TGCAGCGCGCGGGACCCGCCCTACGAGCAGTACTTC
D gene: NA; J gene: TRBJ2-3; V gene: TRBV11-2; clone size: NA; CDR3 length: 15; CDR3 protein: CASSLTGPSTDTQYF; CDR3 DNA: TGTGCCAGCAGCTTAACAGGCCCTAGCACAGATACGCAGTATTTT
D gene: NA; J gene: TRBJ2-1; V gene: TRBV7-9; clone size: NA; CDR3 length: 15; CDR3 protein: CASSSGTIMNNEQFF; CDR3 DNA: TGTGCCAGCAGCTCCGGGACCATAATGAACAATGAGCAGTTCTTC
D gene: TRBD1; J gene: TRBJ2-2; V gene: TRBV10-1; clone size: NA; CDR3 length: 17; CDR3 protein: CASSERVTGGNTGELFF; CDR3 DNA: TGCGCCAGCAGCGAGAGGGTGACAGGGGGCAACACCGGGGAGCTGTTTTTT
D gene: NA; J gene: TRBJ2-6; V gene: TRBV29-1; clone size: NA; CDR3 length: 14; CDR3 protein: CSVEESSGANVLTF; CDR3 DNA: TGCAGCGTTGAAGAGAGCTCTGGGGCCAACGTCCTGACTTTC
D gene: NA; J gene: TRBJ2-5; V gene: TRBV19; clone size: NA; CDR3 length: 15; CDR3 protein: CASSPQAAGQETQYF; CDR3 DNA: TGTGCCAGTAGTCCTCAGGCGGCGGGGCAAGAGACCCAGTACTTC
D gene: TRBD2; J gene: TRBJ2-1; V gene: TRBV29-1; clone size: NA; CDR3 length: 17; CDR3 protein: CSVEDLPSGSVYNEQFF; CDR3 DNA: TGCAGCGTTGAAGATCTCCCTAGCGGGAGTGTCTACAATGAGCAGTTCTTC
D gene: TRBD2; J gene: TRBJ2-1; V gene: TRBV10-1; clone size: NA; CDR3 length: 15; CDR3 protein: CASSARLAGVSEQFF; CDR3 DNA: TGCGCCAGCAGTGCCCGACTAGCGGGAGTGAGTGAGCAGTTCTTC
D gene: TRBD2; J gene: TRBJ2-3; V gene: TRBV28; clone size: NA; CDR3 length: 16; CDR3 protein: CASSLSLAGEGDTQYF; CDR3 DNA: TGTGCCAGCAGTTTGAGTTTGGCGGGAGAGGGAGATACGCAGTATTTT
D gene: NA; J gene: TRBJ2-1; V gene: TRBV27; clone size: few; CDR3 length: 13; CDR3 protein: CASRPFPGVEQFF; CDR3 DNA: TGTGCCAGCAGGCCTTTCCCGGGAGTTGAGCAGTTCTTC
D gene: NA; J gene: TRBJ1-1; V gene: TRBV19; clone size: NA; CDR3 length: 14; CDR3 protein: CASSFDSWFAEAFF; CDR3 DNA: TGTGCCAGTAGTTTTGACAGTTGGTTCGCTGAAGCTTTCTTT
D gene: TRBD2; J gene: TRBJ2-2; V gene: TRBV7-6; clone size: NA; CDR3 length: 16; CDR3 protein: CASSSTSGTNTGELFF; CDR3 DNA: TGTGCCAGCAGCTCGACTAGCGGGACGAACACCGGGGAGCTGTTTTTT
D gene: NA; J gene: TRBJ1-4; V gene: TRBV6-1; clone size: once; CDR3 length: 14; CDR3 protein: CASSSTGRNEKLFF; CDR3 DNA: TGTGCCAGCAGTTCGACAGGACGGAATGAAAAACTGTTTTTT
D gene: NA; J gene: TRBJ2-7; V gene: TRBV5-1; clone size: NA; CDR3 length: 14; CDR3 protein: CASSLTGTVYEQYF; CDR3 DNA: TGCGCCAGCAGCCTAACCGGGACCGTCTACGAGCAGTACTTC
D gene: NA; J gene: TRBJ2-2; V gene: TRBV21-1; clone size: once; CDR3 length: 16; CDR3 protein: CASSTRSASNTGELFF; CDR3 DNA: TGTGCCAGCAGCACAAGGTCCGCCTCGAACACCGGGGAGCTGTTTTTT
D gene: NA; J gene: TRBJ2-7; V gene: TRBV6-6; clone size: NA; CDR3 length: 14; CDR3 protein: CASSYGQGAYEQYF; CDR3 DNA: TGTGCCAGCAGTTACGGTCAGGGAGCCTACGAGCAGTACTTC
D gene: TRBD1; J gene: TRBJ2-5; V gene: TRBV5-5; clone size: NA; CDR3 length: 16; CDR3 protein: CASSLGQALGQETQYF; CDR3 DNA: TGTGCCAGCAGCCTAGGACAGGCTCTTGGTCAAGAGACCCAGTACTTC
D gene: NA; J gene: TRBJ1-2; V gene: TRBV5-5; clone size: NA; CDR3 length: 14; CDR3 protein: CASSSMTENYGYTF; CDR3 DNA: TGTGCCAGCAGCTCCATGACAGAGAACTATGGCTACACCTTC
D gene: NA; J gene: TRBJ2-7; V gene: TRBV27; clone size: NA; CDR3 length: 13; CDR3 protein: CASSLTRTYEQYF; CDR3 DNA: TGTGCCAGCAGTCTGACCCGAACCTACGAGCAGTACTTC
D gene: NA; J gene: TRBJ1-2; V gene: TRBV19; clone size: NA; CDR3 length: 13; CDR3 protein: CASSITKGYGYTF; CDR3 DNA: TGTGCCAGTAGTATAACAAAGGGATATGGCTACACCTTC
D gene: NA; J gene: TRBJ1-1; V gene: TRBV6-5; clone size: NA; CDR3 length: 14; CDR3 protein: CASSYSDMNTEAFF; CDR3 DNA: TGTGCCAGCAGTTACTCAGACATGAACACTGAAGCTTTCTTT
D gene: TRBD1; J gene: TRBJ2-7; V gene: TRBV7-6; clone size: NA; CDR3 length: 14; CDR3 protein: CASSSRGPTYEQYF; CDR3 DNA: TGTGCCAGCAGCTCCAGGGGGCCAACCTACGAGCAGTACTTC
D gene: TRBD1; J gene: TRBJ2-2; V gene: TRBV19; clone size: NA; CDR3 length: 16; CDR3 protein: CASSIEGQGVNGELFF; CDR3 DNA: TGTGCCAGTAGTATAGAAGGACAGGGGGTGAACGGGGAGCTGTTTTTT
D gene: TRBD2; J gene: TRBJ2-3; V gene: TRBV4-1; clone size: NA; CDR3 length: 17; CDR3 protein: CASSQEPLADSTDTQYF; CDR3 DNA: TGCGCCAGCAGCCAAGAACCCCTAGCGGATAGCACAGATACGCAGTATTTT
D gene: NA; J gene: TRBJ2-2; V gene: TRBV9; clone size: NA; CDR3 length: 15; CDR3 protein: CASSPPWGITGELFF; CDR3 DNA: TGTGCCAGCAGCCCTCCCTGGGGAATCACCGGGGAGCTGTTTTTT
D gene: NA; J gene: TRBJ1-2; V gene: TRBV29-1; clone size: NA; CDR3 length: 12; CDR3 protein: CSVVGGRGVYTF; CDR3 DNA: TGCAGCGTTGTGGGGGGCCGAGGGGTCTACACCTTC
D gene: NA; J gene: TRBJ2-5; V gene: TRBV13; clone size: NA; CDR3 length: 13; CDR3 protein: CASSLWPQETQYF; CDR3 DNA: TGTGCCAGCAGCTTATGGCCCCAAGAGACCCAGTACTTC
D gene: TRBD1; J gene: TRBJ1-5; V gene: TRBV27; clone size: NA; CDR3 length: 14; CDR3 protein: CASSVTGGNQPQHF; CDR3 DNA: TGTGCCAGCAGCGTGACAGGGGGAAATCAGCCCCAGCATTTT
D gene: NA; J gene: TRBJ2-3; V gene: TRBV9; clone size: NA; CDR3 length: 16; CDR3 protein: CASSVRSGADGDTQYF; CDR3 DNA: TGTGCCAGCAGCGTCCGATCGGGGGCGGACGGCGATACGCAGTATTTT
D gene: NA; J gene: TRBJ1-4; V gene: TRBV11-3; clone size: NA; CDR3 length: 16; CDR3 protein: CASSLEGRGPNEKLFF; CDR3 DNA: TGTGCCAGCAGCTTAGAAGGGCGAGGGCCTAATGAAAAACTGTTTTTT
D gene: NA; J gene: TRBJ2-1; V gene: TRBV7-2; clone size: NA; CDR3 length: 12; CDR3 protein: CASSFPSIEQFF; CDR3 DNA: TGTGCCAGCAGCTTTCCTAGTATTGAGCAGTTCTTC
D gene: NA; J gene: TRBJ2-7; V gene: TRBV27; clone size: NA; CDR3 length: 15; CDR3 protein: CASSRGAGSSYEQYF; CDR3 DNA: TGTGCCAGCAGCCGAGGGGCCGGGAGCTCCTACGAGCAGTACTTC
D gene: TRBD2; J gene: TRBJ2-1; V gene: TRBV7-3; clone size: NA; CDR3 length: 19; CDR3 protein: CASSLRRGLAGEGYNEQFF; CDR3 DNA: TGTGCCAGCAGCTTACGACGCGGACTAGCGGGAGAGGGTTACAATGAGCAGTTCTTC
D gene: NA; J gene: TRBJ1-4; V gene: TRBV5-1; clone size: NA; CDR3 length: 13; CDR3 protein: CASSRDGNEKLFF; CDR3 DNA: TGCGCCAGCAGCCGGGACGGTAATGAAAAACTGTTTTTT
D gene: NA; J gene: TRBJ2-7; V gene: TRBV21-1; clone size: NA; CDR3 length: 14; CDR3 protein: CASSSPRSAYEQYF; CDR3 DNA: TGTGCCAGCAGCTCCCCCCGTTCCGCCTACGAGCAGTACTTC
D gene: NA; J gene: TRBJ1-5; V gene: TRBV25-1; clone size: NA; CDR3 length: 15; CDR3 protein: CASTKERVSNQPQHF; CDR3 DNA: TGTGCCAGCACCAAGGAGCGGGTTAGCAATCAGCCCCAGCATTTT
D gene: TRBD2; J gene: TRBJ2-7; V gene: TRBV10-3; clone size: NA; CDR3 length: 15; CDR3 protein: CAISERPSGRAEQYF; CDR3 DNA: TGTGCCATCAGTGAGCGCCCCAGCGGGAGGGCCGAGCAGTACTTC
D gene: NA; J gene: TRBJ2-3; V gene: TRBV10-2; clone size: NA; CDR3 length: 13; CDR3 protein: CASGRDSTDTQYF; CDR3 DNA: TGCGCCAGCGGACGGGACAGCACAGATACGCAGTATTTT
D gene: TRBD2; J gene: TRBJ2-7; V gene: TRBV5-4; clone size: NA; CDR3 length: 17; CDR3 protein: CASSLAPTSGGLYEQYF; CDR3 DNA: TGTGCCAGCAGCCTCGCACCGACTAGCGGGGGACTCTACGAGCAGTACTTC
D gene: NA; J gene: TRBJ2-3; V gene: TRBV29-1; clone size: NA; CDR3 length: 19; CDR3 protein: CSVESLGTEPVSSTDTQYF; CDR3 DNA: TGCAGCGTTGAATCTCTGGGCACCGAGCCGGTTTCTAGCACAGATACGCAGTATTTT
D gene: NA; J gene: TRBJ1-1; V gene: TRBV5-1; clone size: NA; CDR3 length: 17; CDR3 protein: CASSTSQRGELLAEAFF; CDR3 DNA: TGCGCCAGCAGCACCTCCCAGAGGGGCGAGTTATTAGCTGAAGCTTTCTTT
D gene: NA; J gene: TRBJ2-7; V gene: TRBV14; clone size: NA; CDR3 length: 13; CDR3 protein: CASSLWDNYEQYF; CDR3 DNA: TGTGCCAGCAGCCTTTGGGACAACTACGAGCAGTACTTC
D gene: NA; J gene: TRBJ2-3; V gene: TRBV30; clone size: NA; CDR3 length: 15; CDR3 protein: CAWSTETHWADTQYF; CDR3 DNA: TGTGCCTGGAGTACTGAGACACACTGGGCAGATACGCAGTATTTT
D gene: TRBD1; J gene: TRBJ2-5; V gene: TRBV30; clone size: NA; CDR3 length: 14; CDR3 protein: CAWETGTGGETQYF; CDR3 DNA: TGTGCCTGGGAAACGGGGACAGGGGGAGAGACCCAGTACTTC
D gene: NA; J gene: TRBJ1-1; V gene: TRBV28; clone size: few; CDR3 length: 11; CDR3 protein: CASTTYGEAFF; CDR3 DNA: TGTGCCAGCACTACTTACGGGGAAGCTTTCTTT
D gene: NA; J gene: TRBJ1-1; V gene: TRBV11-2; clone size: NA; CDR3 length: 12; CDR3 protein: CASSQFGTSTFF; CDR3 DNA: TGTGCCAGCAGCCAATTTGGGACGTCAACTTTCTTT
D gene: NA; J gene: TRBJ2-3; V gene: TRBV7-9; clone size: NA; CDR3 length: 15; CDR3 protein: CASSLAQGRTDTQYF; CDR3 DNA: TGTGCCAGCAGCTTAGCCCAGGGGAGGACAGATACGCAGTATTTT